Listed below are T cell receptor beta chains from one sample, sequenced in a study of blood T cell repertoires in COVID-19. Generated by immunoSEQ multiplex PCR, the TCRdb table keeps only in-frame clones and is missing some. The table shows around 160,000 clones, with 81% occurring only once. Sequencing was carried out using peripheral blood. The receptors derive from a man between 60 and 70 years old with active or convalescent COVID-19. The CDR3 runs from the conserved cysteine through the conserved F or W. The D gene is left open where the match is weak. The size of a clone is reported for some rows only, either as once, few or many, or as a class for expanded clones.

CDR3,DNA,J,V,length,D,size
CASSPGTSGSGGEQYF,TGTGCCAGCTCACCCGGGACTAGCGGGAGCGGGGGCGAGCAGTACTTC,TRBJ2-7,TRBV18,16,TRBD2,-
CSASGQGKNEKLFF,TGCAGTGCTAGTGGTCAGGGGAAGAATGAAAAACTGTTTTTT,TRBJ1-4,TRBV20-1,14,-,-
CASSLRQGEVTGELFF,TGTGCCAGCAGCCTAAGACAGGGGGAGGTCACCGGGGAGCTGTTTTTT,TRBJ2-2,TRBV16,16,TRBD1,-
CASSYSFVQGDGGYTF,TGTGCCAGCAGTTACTCATTCGTACAGGGGGATGGGGGCTACACCTTC,TRBJ1-2,TRBV6-5,16,TRBD1,-
CASSEIVAGAPYNEQFF,TGTGCCAGCAGTGAGATAGTAGCGGGGGCTCCCTACAATGAGCAGTTCTTC,TRBJ2-1,TRBV6-1,17,TRBD2,-
CASSQVGTGGESYNEQFF,TGTGCCAGCAGCCAAGTAGGGACAGGGGGCGAATCCTACAATGAGCAGTTCTTC,TRBJ2-1,TRBV3-1/TRBV3-2,18,TRBD1,-
CASSIDGTGGSQPQHF,TGTGCCAGTAGTATAGATGGTACGGGAGGGAGTCAGCCCCAGCATTTT,TRBJ1-5,TRBV19,16,-,few
CASSHGEEQYF,TGTGCCAGCAGCCACGGGGAGGAGCAGTATTTT,TRBJ2-3,TRBV3-1/TRBV3-2,11,-,-
CSAGQNTVYGYTF,TGCAGCGCCGGACAGAATACCGTCTATGGCTACACCTTC,TRBJ1-2,TRBV29-1,13,-,-
CASSSLTGETQYF,TGTGCTAGCAGCTCTTTGACGGGAGAGACCCAGTACTTC,TRBJ2-5,TRBV7-7,13,-,-
CASSEYRGETQYF,TGTGCCAGCAGTGAATATAGGGGCGAGACCCAGTACTTC,TRBJ2-5,TRBV25-1,13,-,-
CASSSLRTYNSPLHF,TGTGCCAGCAGCTCATTGCGGACCTATAATTCACCCCTCCACTTT,TRBJ1-6,TRBV7-2,15,-,-
CSASDSGTSGTPGFF,TGCAGTGCAAGTGATAGTGGGACTAGCGGGACCCCAGGGTTCTTC,TRBJ2-1,TRBV20-1,15,TRBD2,-
CASSSGTGPNEQFF,TGTGCCAGCAGCTCAGGGACAGGGCCGAATGAGCAGTTCTTC,TRBJ2-1,TRBV11-3,14,TRBD1,-
CASSFLQRGGGYEQYF,TGTGCCAGCAGTTTTCTTCAGCGGGGGGGCGGGTACGAGCAGTACTTC,TRBJ2-7,TRBV28,16,TRBD2,-
CASSQDRVNEQYF,TGTGCCAGCAGCCAAGACAGGGTTAACGAGCAGTACTTC,TRBJ2-7,TRBV13,13,TRBD1,-
CASSLASTRGAFF,TGTGCCAGCAGCTTAGCATCCACCCGCGGAGCTTTCTTT,TRBJ1-1,TRBV7-9,13,-,-
CASSPPGLAEKLFF,TGTGCCAGCAGTCCGCCCGGCCTAGCGGAAAAGCTGTTTTTT,TRBJ2-2,TRBV6-1,14,TRBD2,-
CASSIGSYSSGNTIYF,TGTGCCAGTAGTATCGGCAGTTACAGCTCTGGAAACACCATATATTTT,TRBJ1-3,TRBV19,16,-,-
CASTLGAGGMGEQYF,TGCGCCAGCACCCTCGGGGCAGGGGGCATGGGGGAGCAGTACTTC,TRBJ2-7,TRBV5-1,15,TRBD1,once
CASERIGSRETQYF,TGTGCCAGCGAACGTATCGGTTCCCGAGAGACCCAGTACTTC,TRBJ2-5,TRBV28,14,-,-
CASSRDRDRESYEQYF,TGTGCCAGCAGCAGGGACCGGGACAGGGAGTCCTACGAGCAGTACTTC,TRBJ2-7,TRBV21-1,16,-,-
CASSPVGLKAGNTIYF,TGTGCCAGCTCACCCGTGGGGCTCAAAGCTGGAAACACCATATATTTT,TRBJ1-3,TRBV18,16,-,-
CASSDSDRASGYTF,TGCGCCAGCAGTGACTCGGACAGGGCGTCCGGCTACACCTTC,TRBJ1-2,TRBV10-1,14,TRBD1,-
CASSYSASGTYEQYF,TGTGCCAGCAGTTACTCGGCGTCGGGAACCTACGAGCAGTACTTC,TRBJ2-7,TRBV6-6,15,-,-
CASAPDRAYGYTF,TGTGCCAGCGCCCCGGACAGGGCGTATGGCTACACCTTC,TRBJ1-2,TRBV5-6,13,TRBD1,few
CASSSQGAGNQPQHF,TGTGCCAGCAGCTCACAGGGCGCAGGCAATCAGCCCCAGCATTTT,TRBJ1-5,TRBV6-5,15,-,-
CASSQDSGGHGEQFF,TGTGCCAGCAGCCAAGACTCGGGGGGGCATGGTGAGCAGTTCTTC,TRBJ2-1,TRBV3-1/TRBV3-2,15,TRBD2,-
CASSLARVGYTF,TGTGCCAGCAGCTTAGCCAGGGTCGGCTACACCTTC,TRBJ1-2,TRBV7-2,12,-,-
CASRPRGAGPSYEQYF,TGCGCCAGCAGGCCCAGAGGGGCGGGGCCATCCTACGAGCAGTACTTC,TRBJ2-7,TRBV10-2,16,-,-
CASSPRLTDTQYF,TGTGCCAGCTCACCGCGACTTACAGATACGCAGTATTTT,TRBJ2-3,TRBV18,13,-,-
CASYVGQGISYEQYF,TGTGCCAGCTACGTAGGACAGGGAATATCCTACGAGCAGTACTTC,TRBJ2-7,TRBV6-5,15,TRBD1,few
CASSQLENYGYTF,TGTGCCAGCAGCCAACTCGAGAACTATGGCTACACCTTC,TRBJ1-2,TRBV5-4,13,-,-
CASRLDTGRGEKLFF,TGTGCAAGTCGCTTAGACACAGGCAGGGGTGAAAAACTGTTTTTT,TRBJ1-4,TRBV12-2,15,-,-
CASSPQAGETQYF,TGTGCCAGCAGCCCCCAAGCGGGAGAGACCCAGTACTTC,TRBJ2-5,TRBV7-9,13,-,-
CASSQGAGAWTGELFF,TGTGCCAGCAGCCAAGGAGCGGGAGCTTGGACCGGGGAGCTGTTTTTT,TRBJ2-2,TRBV4-2,16,TRBD2,-
CASSQETGGGLNEQFF,TGTGCCAGCAGCCAAGAGACCGGCGGGGGGCTCAATGAGCAGTTCTTC,TRBJ2-1,TRBV3-1/TRBV3-2,16,TRBD2,-
CASSLDRTNYGYTF,TGTGCCAGCAGTTTGGACAGGACTAACTATGGCTACACCTTC,TRBJ1-2,TRBV6-5,14,TRBD1,-
CASSLFQGTDTEAFF,TGTGCCAGCAGCTTATTCCAGGGTACGGACACTGAAGCTTTCTTT,TRBJ1-1,TRBV7-9,15,-,once
CASSPSGTLSSYEQYF,TGTGCCAGCAGCCCCTCGGGGACTTTAAGCTCCTACGAGCAGTACTTC,TRBJ2-7,TRBV11-2,16,-,-
CASSQFGQGNSPLHF,TGTGCCAGCAGCCAGTTCGGACAGGGAAATTCACCCCTCCACTTT,TRBJ1-6,TRBV3-1/TRBV3-2,15,TRBD1,-
CASSQAPMRGALRAGELFF,TGTGCCAGCAGCCAAGCCCCGATGCGGGGGGCCCTCAGGGCCGGGGAGCTGTTTTTT,TRBJ2-2,TRBV4-2,19,TRBD2,-
CAIVFYEQYF,TGCGCCATCGTTTTCTACGAGCAGTACTTC,TRBJ2-7,TRBV10-1,10,-,-
CASSSGTNTETQYF,TGCGCCAGCAGCTCCGGGACAAACACAGAGACCCAGTACTTC,TRBJ2-5,TRBV5-1,14,-,-
CASSPGDQPYEQYF,TGTGCCAGCAGTCCAGGGGACCAGCCCTACGAGCAGTACTTC,TRBJ2-7,TRBV28,14,-,once